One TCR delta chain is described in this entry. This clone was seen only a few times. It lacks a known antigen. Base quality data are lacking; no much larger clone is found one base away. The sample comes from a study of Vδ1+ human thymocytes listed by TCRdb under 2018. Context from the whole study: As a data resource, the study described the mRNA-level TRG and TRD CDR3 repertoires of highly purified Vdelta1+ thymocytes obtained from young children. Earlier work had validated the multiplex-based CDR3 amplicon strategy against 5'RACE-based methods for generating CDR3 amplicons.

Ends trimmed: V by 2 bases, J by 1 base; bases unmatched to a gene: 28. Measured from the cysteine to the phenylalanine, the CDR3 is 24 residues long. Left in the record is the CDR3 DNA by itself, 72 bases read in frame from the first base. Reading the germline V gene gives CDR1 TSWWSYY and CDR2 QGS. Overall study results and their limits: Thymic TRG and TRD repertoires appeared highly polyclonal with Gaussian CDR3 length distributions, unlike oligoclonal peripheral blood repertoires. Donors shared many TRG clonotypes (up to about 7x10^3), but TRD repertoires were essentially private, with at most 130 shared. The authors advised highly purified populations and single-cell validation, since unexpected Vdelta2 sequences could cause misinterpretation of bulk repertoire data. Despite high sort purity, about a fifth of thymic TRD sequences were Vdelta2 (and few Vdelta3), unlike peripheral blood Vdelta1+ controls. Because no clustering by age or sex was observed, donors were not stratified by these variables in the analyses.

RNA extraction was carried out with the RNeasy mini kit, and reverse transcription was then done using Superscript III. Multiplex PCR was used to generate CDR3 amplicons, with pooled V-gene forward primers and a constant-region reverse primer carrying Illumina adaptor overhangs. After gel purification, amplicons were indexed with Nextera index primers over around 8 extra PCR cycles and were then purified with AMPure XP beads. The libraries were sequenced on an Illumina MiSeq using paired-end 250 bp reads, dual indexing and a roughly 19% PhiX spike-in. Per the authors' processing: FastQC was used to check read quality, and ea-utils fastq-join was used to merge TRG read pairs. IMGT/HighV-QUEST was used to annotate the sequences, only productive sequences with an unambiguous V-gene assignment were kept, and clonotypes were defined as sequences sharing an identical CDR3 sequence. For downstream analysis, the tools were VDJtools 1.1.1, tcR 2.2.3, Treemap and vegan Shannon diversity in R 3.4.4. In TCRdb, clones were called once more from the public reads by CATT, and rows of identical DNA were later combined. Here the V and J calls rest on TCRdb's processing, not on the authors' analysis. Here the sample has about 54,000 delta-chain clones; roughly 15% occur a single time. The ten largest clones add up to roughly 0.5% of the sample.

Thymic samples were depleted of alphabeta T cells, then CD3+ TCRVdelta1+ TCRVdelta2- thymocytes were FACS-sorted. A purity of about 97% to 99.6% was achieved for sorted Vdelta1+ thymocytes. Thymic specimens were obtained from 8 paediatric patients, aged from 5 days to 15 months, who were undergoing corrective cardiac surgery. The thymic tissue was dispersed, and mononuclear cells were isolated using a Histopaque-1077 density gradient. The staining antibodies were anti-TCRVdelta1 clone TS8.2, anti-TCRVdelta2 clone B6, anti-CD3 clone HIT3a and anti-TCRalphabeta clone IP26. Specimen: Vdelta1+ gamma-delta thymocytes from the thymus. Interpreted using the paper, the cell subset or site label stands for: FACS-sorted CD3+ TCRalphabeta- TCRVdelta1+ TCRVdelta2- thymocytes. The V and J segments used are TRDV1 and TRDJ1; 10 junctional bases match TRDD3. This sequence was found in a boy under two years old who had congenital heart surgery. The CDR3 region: CALGENPLHISGLWGIKFTDKLIF. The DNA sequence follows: TGTGCTCTTGGGGAAAACCCGCTTCACATCTCGGGACTCTGGGGGATAAAGTTCACCGATAAACTCATCTTT.